These 32 T cell receptor beta chains came from one sample sequenced in a study of regulatory T cells in long-lasting Graves disease. Both iRepertoire HTBI primers and Arm-PCR of CDR3 regions were used to build the TCR beta libraries. TCRdb fed the multiplex PCR reads into MiXCR, producing one record per CDR3 protein. The table includes under 250,000 distinct CDR3 sequences, around 21% detected once. Described time point: newly diagnosed GD, antithyroid drugs for less than 3 months. With RNA extracted from PBMCs as input, the TCR library was made. Sequencing used peripheral blood mononuclear cells (PBMCs), obtained at new diagnosis, from a patient treated with antithyroid drugs. The origin of the receptors is a female donor with Graves disease.

V gene TRBV19 combines with J gene TRBJ2-3, with TRBD1 as a possible D gene (6 bases). The CDR3 is 14 amino acids. V was clipped by 3 bases and J by 2 bases, with 9 bases between them. Germline V gene sequence: CDR1 LNHDA, CDR2 SQIVND (reference sequence). The DNA of the CDR3 is TGTGCCAGTAGTATCCAGGGGCCCACAGATACGCAGTATTTT. Its translation is CASSIQGPTDTQYF.

This clonotype showed up just once. V and J are TRBV7-2 and TRBJ2-7; D assignment may be TRBD1 or TRBD2 (5 bases each). Trimming removed 5 bases from V and 4 bases from J, with 18 bases in between. The CDR3 is 15 residues long. CDR1 is SGHTA, CDR2 FQGNSA, per germline. Written as DNA, the CDR3 is TGTGCCAGCAGCGCAGACCCGGGACGAGCGTACGAGCAGTACTTC. Translating it yields CASSADPGRAYEQYF.

Many counts were recorded for this clonotype. CDR3 region: CASRPRLEVDYGYTF. The CDR3, as DNA: TGCGCCAGCCGACCCCGGCTGGAAGTCGACTATGGCTACACCTTC. The chain has TRBV5-1 and TRBJ1-2; no clear D. This CDR3 is 15 amino acids long. Trimming shortened V by 7 bases and J by 3 bases, and 19 bases separated the two germline ends. The V gene's germline CDR1 is SGHRS and CDR2 YFSETQ.

This clonotype was observed at least ten times. J is TRBJ1-4 and V is TRBV3-1; D remains unclear. The germline V and J ends were trimmed by 3 bases and 7 bases, with 9 bases remaining between them. The CDR3 is 13 residues long. In germline, CDR1 is LGHDT, CDR2 YNNKEL (reference sequence). This CDR3 is CASSHGRAEKLFF. The CDR3 DNA sequence: TGTGCCAGCAGCCACGGACGAGCTGAAAAACTGTTTTTT.

To note about this clonotype: At one boundary the junction diverges from the germline segment, which might be a read error. The chain joins TRBV10-3 to TRBJ2-3; D is unclear. The end of the DNA is better explained by TRBJ2-5, so the J call may be wrong. The CDR3 contains 14 residues. Germline lookup yields CDR1 ENHRY and CDR2 SYGVKD. CDR3 nucleotide sequence: TGTGCCAGCAGTGAGAATGGGGTGAGAGAGACCCAGTACTTC. Amino acid sequence: CASSENGVRETQYF.

This clonotype came up many times. The V call is TRBV7-2, the J call TRBJ2-7; D tentatively reads TRBD1 or TRBD2 (6 bases each). Germline loops: CDR1 SGHTA, CDR2 FQGNSA. Trimming took 3 bases from V and 6 from J, leaving 12 bases between them. The CDR3 has 13 residues. Written as DNA, the CDR3 is TGTGCCAGCAGCTTGGGGGGCGCGGTCGAGCAGTACTTC. Translation: CASSLGGAVEQYF.

The chain is built from TRBV10-2 and TRBJ1-1; D remains ambiguous. The CDR3 contains 13 residues. Germline CDR1 and CDR2: WSHSY and SAAADI. V lost 0 bases to trimming and J lost 7 bases, with 9 bases between them. The DNA for the CDR3 is TGCGCCAGCAGTGAGTCAGGGTCCAGTGAAGCTTTCTTT. Its translation is CASSESGSSEAFF.

V gene TRBV5-1 combines with J gene TRBJ1-5; D ambiguous. CDR1 is SGHRS and CDR2 is YFSETQ in the germline V gene. V shed 3 bases and J shed 0 bases, with 7 bases lying between them. This CDR3 spans 14 amino acids. Here the CDR3 reads CASSSQPSNQPQHF. The CDR3 bases are TGCGCCAGCAGCTCCCAACCTAGCAATCAGCCCCAGCATTTT.

This clonotype was observed at least ten times. The gene calls are TRBV6-2 or TRBV6-3 and TRBJ1-5; no firm D call. The CDR3 is 13 residues long. Germline V gene lookup returns CDR1 MNHEY and CDR2 SVGEGT. Trimming stripped 2 bases from V and 3 bases from J, with 5 bases between. CDR3 DNA: TGTGCCAGCAGTTACCAGAACAATCAGCCCCAGCATTTT. It encodes CASSYQNNQPQHF.

In this sample, this clonotype turned up many times. The CDR3 nucleotides are TGTGCCAGCAGCCCGGGAAGACAGGGGAACACTGAAGCTTTCTTT. Amino acids: CASSPGRQGNTEAFF. The chain is built from TRBV3-1 and TRBJ1-1; 7 bases align to TRBD1. J lost 1 base, V lost 4 bases, and 6 bases had no gene match. Germline-derived CDR1 and CDR2 are LGHDT and YNNKEL (reference sequence). The CDR3 runs to 15 residues. The complete variable domain, with remaining parts taken from reference TRBV3-1 and TRBJ1-1, reads DTAVSQTPKYLVTQMGNDKSIKCEQNLGHDTMYWYKQDSKKFLKIMFSYNNKELIINETVPNRFSPKSPDKAHLNLHINSLELGDSAVYFCASSPGRQGNTEAFFGQGTRLTVV.

With respect to this clonotype: Given a far larger clone just one base away, this is likely a sequencing read error. The chain carries TRBV2 and TRBJ2-3, with TRBD2 matching 9 bases. Per the germline V gene, CDR1 is SNHLY and CDR2 is FYNNEI. The CDR3 runs to 13 residues. The CDR3 reads CASNTRGGETRYF. For the CDR3, the DNA is TGTGCCAGCAACACGCGGGGGGGAGAGACCCGGTACTTC.

Many counts were recorded for this clonotype. The V call is TRBV7-8, the J call TRBJ2-5; D may be TRBD2 (6 bases). The V end was cut by 4 bases, the J end by 0 bases, with 15 bases between. The V gene's germline CDR1 is SGHVS and CDR2 FQNEAQ. The CDR3 sequence is 16 residues long. DNA for the CDR3: TGTGCCAGCAGCTCCTGGGAGGCAGCTAACCAAGAGACCCAGTACTTC. Translation gives CASSSWEAANQETQYF.

There are many counts of this clonotype. The chain links TRBV6-2 or TRBV6-3 to TRBJ2-7; D unresolved. CDR1 and CDR2 from the germline V gene are MNHEY and SVGEGT. The CDR3 sequence is 13 residues long. V was cut by 8 bases and J by 7 bases, with 18 bases left in between. In nucleotides, the CDR3 is TGTGCCAGCTCGAGATCAGGCTTGGGGGAGCAGTACTTC. Protein: CASSRSGLGEQYF.

This clonotype was picked up many times. The chain links TRBV29-1 to TRBJ2-3; D remains ambiguous. This CDR3 is 11 amino acids long. Per the germline V gene, CDR1 is SQVTM and CDR2 is ANQGSEA. V shed 0 bases and J shed 6 bases, with 4 bases lying between them. The CDR3, as DNA: TGCAGCGTTGAAGAGTTCGATACGCAGTATTTT. It encodes CSVEEFDTQYF.

This clonotype was counted ten times or more. V is TRBV28 and J is TRBJ2-1; possibly TRBD2 for D (6 bases). Germline V gene data show CDR1 as MDHEN and CDR2 as SYDVKM. CDR3 length equals 15 residues. Trimming removed 5 bases from V and 1 base from J, with 12 bases in between. The CDR3 coding sequence is TGTGCCAGCAGTGAACGCCGGGGGTCCTACAATGAGCAGTTCTTC. Amino acid sequence: CASSERRGSYNEQFF.

This clonotype was seen many times. The junction departs from the called germline gene at one end, perhaps through a read error. This chain connects TRBV5-1 to TRBJ2-2; a possible D gene is TRBD1 (6 bases). The CDR3 spans 14 residues. Germline-derived CDR1 and CDR2 are SGHRS and YFSETQ. CDR3 coding DNA: TGTGCCAGCAGCTTATCCACAGGGACCGGGGAGCTGTTTTTT. Amino acids: CASSLSTGTGELFF.

Concerning this clonotype itself: This likely reflects a read error, since a far larger clone is one base away. V is TRBV11-2 and J is TRBJ2-1; a weak D match, TRBD2 (6 bases). Trimming left V 5 bases short and J 10 bases short, with 18 bases between. Germline CDR1 and CDR2: SGHAT and FQNNGV. The CDR3 extends over 14 amino acids. The CDR3 bases are TGTGCCAGCAGCCGGGACTTTAGCTCCTACGAGCAGTTCTTC. This gives the protein CASSRDFSSYEQFF.

This clonotype has ten or more counts. This chain joins TRBV5-6 and TRBJ2-7; 7 positions agree with TRBD2. The CDR3 sequence is 13 residues long. The trim removed 6 bases at V and 2 bases at J, leaving 5 bases unmatched. Germline CDR1 and CDR2: SGHDT and YYEEEE. The CDR3 loop reads CASTGGGTYEQYF. CDR3 sequence (DNA): TGTGCCAGCACCGGGGGAGGGACCTACGAGCAGTACTTC.

A remark on this clonotype: This clone may be a read error of a much larger clone one base away. No conserved phenylalanine or tryptophan is present at the end of the CDR3, so a read error is the likely explanation. J is TRBJ1-2 and V is TRBV20-1; D unclear. V lost 5 bases and J 2 bases, leaving 12 bases between the germline ends. This CDR3 has 13 amino acids. CDR1 DFQATT and CDR2 SNEGSKA come from the germline V gene (reference sequence). CDR3 sequence: CSAQQGRNYGYTS. CDR3 nucleotides: TGCAGTGCTCAGCAAGGGAGGAACTATGGCTACACCTCC.

Regarding this clonotype: This could be a read error, since a much larger clone is one nucleotide away. The J gene is TRBJ2-1, the V gene TRBV4-3; D possibly corresponds to TRBD1 (6 bases). Trimming stripped 5 bases from V and 10 bases from J, with 18 bases between. This CDR3 comprises 14 residues. Germline V gene lookup returns CDR1 LGHNA and CDR2 YSLEER. The CDR3 protein is CASSLPGQTYEQFF. CDR3 DNA sequence: TGCGCCAGCAGCTTGCCGGGACAAACCTACGAGCAGTTCTTC.

This clonotype was seen many times. The rearrangement joins TRBV10-3 to TRBJ1-5; tentative D call: TRBD1 (5 bases). Deletions cut 0 bases from V and 7 bases from J, with 10 bases between. The CDR3 has 14 amino acids. CDR1 is ENHRY and CDR2 is SYGVKD in the germline V gene. CDR3 protein: CAISESRGIQPQHF. CDR3 bases: TGTGCCATCAGTGAGTCGAGGGGTATCCAGCCCCAGCATTTT.

This clonotype was found many times. The junction departs from the called germline gene at one end, perhaps through a read error. This sequence joins TRBV28 and TRBJ1-3; D gene uncertain. The CDR3 is 14 residues long. Germline V gives CDR1 MDHEN, CDR2 SYDVKM. This CDR3 reads CASSSGSTGNTIYF. The CDR3 nucleotides are TGTGCCAGCAGTAGCGGATCAACTGGCAACACCATATATTTT. Variable domain in full (rest from reference TRBV28 and TRBJ1-3): DVKVTQSSRYLVKRTGEKVFLECVQDMDHENMFWYRQDPGLGLRLIYFSYDVKMKEKGDIPEGYSVSREKKERFSLILESASTNQTSMYLCASSSGSTGNTIYFGEGSWLTVV.

With respect to this clonotype: An end of the junction differs from the germline gene, which may be a read error. The chain links TRBV6-9 to TRBJ2-1; TRBD2 matches at 10 bases. This CDR3 has 16 amino acids. CDR1 and CDR2 (germline): MNHGY, SVAAGI. CDR3 coding DNA: TGCGCCAGCAGTGGGAGCGGGGGGGCCGCCTACAATGAGCAGTTCTTC. Its protein product is CASSGSGGAAYNEQFF.

This clonotype was seen repeatedly, ten times or more. This chain uses TRBV7-2 with TRBJ2-1; D might be TRBD1 (6 bases). CDR1 SGHTA and CDR2 FQGNSA come from the germline V gene. The CDR3 length is 12 residues. The V end lost 4 bases, the J end lost 14 bases, and 15 bases lay between the germline ends. CDR3: CASSSDRLSKFF. DNA of the CDR3: TGTGCCAGCAGCTCCGACAGGCTGAGTAAGTTCTTC.

This clonotype was detected only once. This likely reflects a read error, since a far larger clone is one base away. This sequence joins TRBV13 and TRBJ2-1; D is unresolved. Germline V gives CDR1 PRHDT, CDR2 FYEKMQ (reference sequence). The V gene lost 5 bases and the J gene lost 5 bases, with 13 bases spanning the gap. The CDR3 is 14 residues long. The CDR3 reads CASSGPEPHNEQFF. As DNA, the CDR3 is TGTGCCAGCAGCGGACCAGAGCCGCACAATGAGCAGTTCTTC. The complete variable domain, with remaining parts taken from reference TRBV13 and TRBJ2-1, reads AAGVIQSPRHLIKEKRETATLKCYPIPRHDTVYWYQQGPGQDPQFLISFYEKMQSDKGSIPDRFSAQQFSDYHSELNMSSLELGDSALYFCASSGPEPHNEQFFGPGTRLTVL.

This clonotype appeared many times. V and J are TRBV27 and TRBJ2-3; D is unresolved. This CDR3 contains 13 residues. The germline V gene encodes CDR1 MNHEY and CDR2 SMNVEV (reference sequence). V lost 0 bases to trimming and J lost 4 bases, with 5 bases between them. CDR3 nucleotides: TGTGCCAGCAGTTTATCGATCTCAGATACGCAGTATTTT. It encodes CASSLSISDTQYF.

This clonotype was observed many times. The chain joins TRBV7-3 to TRBJ2-7; 7 bases fit TRBD1. Per germline, CDR1 SGHTA and CDR2 FQGTGA. The CDR3 is 14 amino acids. Losses at the gene ends were 5 bases for V and 6 bases for J; bases not matched to a gene: 10. In nucleotides, the CDR3 is TGTGCCAGCAGCCCGACGACAGGGAACGGCGAGCAGTACTTC. Amino acid sequence: CASSPTTGNGEQYF.

The chain joins TRBV12-3 or TRBV12-4 to TRBJ1-3; D remains unclear. V lost 5 bases to trimming and J lost 4 bases, with 9 bases between them. CDR3 length equals 13 residues. CDR3 region: CASSVGWGNTIYF. The CDR3 region has the DNA TGTGCCAGCAGTGTGGGGTGGGGAAACACCATATATTTT.

Regarding this clonotype: A single base is all that separates this from a far larger clone, so a read error is likely. V is TRBV7-9 and J is TRBJ2-1; D gene unclear. This CDR3 has 15 amino acids. Trimming took off 5 bases at V and 5 bases at J, with 16 bases between the two ends. Germline assignment: CDR1 SEHNR and CDR2 FQNEAQ (reference sequence). CDR3 coding DNA: TGTGCCAGCAGCCTCGGGCCCATCCAAGACAATGAGCAGTTCTTC. Its protein is CASSLGPIQDNEQFF.

This clonotype was detected many times. The chain has TRBV20-1 and TRBJ2-5; no reliable D call. This CDR3 has 11 residues. Germline values: CDR1 DFQATT, CDR2 SNEGSKA (reference sequence). The CDR3 spells CSTALLETQYF. CDR3 coding DNA: TGCAGCACCGCGTTGTTGGAGACCCAGTACTTC.

Details on this clonotype: A far larger clone is a single base away, which makes a read error likely. The CDR3 DNA reads as TGCGCCAGCAGCCAAGGACAGGGGAGGCATGAGCAGTACTTC. As protein: CASSQGQGRHEQYF. The rearrangement links TRBV5-1 to TRBJ2-7, with 9 bases identical to TRBD1. The CDR3 loop spans 14 amino acids. The junction had 9 bases not matched to a gene; V was cut back by 4 bases and J by 7 bases. Germline assignment: CDR1 SGHRS and CDR2 YFSETQ. Supplemented by reference TRBV5-1 and TRBJ2-7, the full variable domain reads KAGVTQTPRYLIKTRGQQVTLSCSPISGHRSVSWYQQTPGQGLQFLFEYFSETQRNKGNFPGRFSGRQFSNSRSEMNVSTLELGDSALYLCASSQGQGRHEQYFGPGTRLTVT.

This clonotype was recorded many times. The chain employs TRBV2 and TRBJ2-5, with 11 bases lining up with TRBD2. The CDR3 contains 14 residues. Losses at the gene ends were 6 bases for V and 3 bases for J; bases not matched to a gene: 3. Looked up from germline, CDR1 is SNHLY and CDR2 is FYNNEI. The CDR3 sequence is CASRGLAEEETQYF. In nucleotides, the CDR3 is TGTGCCAGCAGGGGACTAGCGGAAGAAGAGACCCAGTACTTC.